These 24 T cell receptor beta chains were all obtained from the same sample, sequenced in a study of cytomegalovirus exposure and HLA in healthy donors. Amplification used 60 Vbeta primers and 13 Jbeta primers. Clones were read by immunoSEQ multiplex PCR, and TCRdb kept only the in-frame ones, dropping some. Among some 180,000 clones listed, about 80% were seen once. Sequenced sample: PBMCs. Receptors originate from a woman aged 30 to 39 in good health and CMV-seronegative.

This clone was picked up a small number of times. J is TRBJ2-7 and V is TRBV7-2; 12 bases are shared with TRBD2. Germline loops: CDR1 SGHTA, CDR2 FQGNSA. The CDR3 consists of 15 residues. J gave up 3 bases and V 5 bases, and 5 bases lay outside the gene matches. DNA for the CDR3: TGTGCCAGCAGCCCGACTAGCGGGAGAAACTACGAGCAGTACTTC. Amino acids: CASSPTSGRNYEQYF.

The chain couples TRBV6-5 to TRBJ2-1; 7 bases map to TRBD2. The ends lost 0 bases at V and 5 bases at J; junction bases unmatched: 7. Germline CDR1 reads MNHEY; CDR2 reads SVGAGI. The CDR3 sequence is 16 residues long. The DNA of the CDR3 is TGTGCCAGCAGTTACTCGATCAGGCTAGCGGACAATGAGCAGTTCTTC. Translated, it gives CASSYSIRLADNEQFF.

The CDR3 DNA sequence: TGTGCCAGCAGCCCGCGCTCGGGGGGCCCCACAGATACGCAGTATTTT. Translated, it gives CASSPRSGGPTDTQYF. This sequence joins TRBV11-3 and TRBJ2-3; D possibly corresponds to TRBD2 (7 bases). Germline V gene lookup returns CDR1 SGHNT and CDR2 YENEEA. This CDR3 contains 16 residues. V shed 5 bases and J shed 2 bases, with 17 bases lying between them.

The V gene is TRBV2, the J gene TRBJ2-7; possibly TRBD2 for D (5 bases). The CDR3 contains 12 residues. Germline lookup yields CDR1 SNHLY and CDR2 FYNNEI. Deletions cut 6 bases from V and 2 bases from J, with 8 bases between. CDR3 loop: CASRGDAYEQYF. The CDR3 DNA is TGTGCCAGCAGGGGAGACGCCTACGAGCAGTACTTC.

The V call is TRBV2, the J call TRBJ2-7, with 10 nucleotides matching TRBD1. The J segment lost 2 bases and the V segment lost 9 bases, leaving 4 bases of the junction unmatched. Looked up from germline, CDR1 is SNHLY and CDR2 is FYNNEI. CDR3 length: 13 amino acids. CDR3: CASQTGGPYEQYF. Here the CDR3 DNA reads TGTGCCAGTCAGACAGGGGGCCCCTACGAGCAGTACTTC. Using reference TRBV2 and TRBJ2-7 for the parts outside the CDR3, the full variable domain is EPEVTQTPSHQVTQMGQEVILRCVPISNHLYFYWYRQILGQKVEFLVSFYNNEISEKSEIFDDQFSVERPDGSNFTLKIRSTKLEDSAMYFCASQTGGPYEQYFGPGTRLTVT.

This clone was counted once. The chain employs TRBV19 and TRBJ1-1, with no clear D. The V and J ends lost 1 base and 8 bases respectively, with 17 bases between them. CDR3 length: 15 residues. Germline V gives CDR1 LNHDA, CDR2 SQIVND (reference sequence). As DNA, the CDR3 is TGTGCCAGTAGTATAGGGAGGGTACGAAGCACGGAAGCTTTCTTT. Amino acid sequence: CASSIGRVRSTEAFF.

This clone is a singleton in its sample. The rearrangement uses TRBV5-1 and TRBJ2-2; TRBD2 agrees at 15 bases. Trimming cost V 4 bases and J 5 bases; bases outside gene matches: 3. The CDR3 sequence is 16 residues long. Germline V gene data show CDR1 as SGHRS and CDR2 as YFSETQ. CDR3: CASSPGTSGGTGELFF. CDR3 sequence (DNA): TGCGCCAGCAGCCCGGGGACTAGCGGGGGGACCGGGGAGCTGTTTTTT.

This clone was seen more than once but under ten times. The chain recombines TRBV10-2 with TRBJ1-1; TRBD1 is a possible D gene (6 bases). V was cut by 6 bases and J by 3 bases, with 14 bases left in between. Per the germline V gene, CDR1 is WSHSY and CDR2 is SAAADI. This CDR3 comprises 14 residues. CDR3 bases: TGCGCCAGCAGCAGAACAGGGTGGGACACTGAAGCTTTCTTT. This sequence encodes CASSRTGWDTEAFF.

The rearrangement links TRBV5-1 to TRBJ1-1; D not certain. Trimming shortened V by 1 base and J by 7 bases, and 5 bases separated the two germline ends. Germline V gives CDR1 SGHRS, CDR2 YFSETQ. The CDR3 covers 11 residues. DNA of the CDR3: TGCGCCAGCAGCTTGAGCGGTGAAGCTTTCTTT. Translated, it gives CASSLSGEAFF.

V and J are TRBV10-3 and TRBJ1-1, with D hard to call. Per the germline V gene, CDR1 is ENHRY and CDR2 is SYGVKD. The ends were cut back, 0 bases at V and 7 bases at J, with 6 bases in the middle. This CDR3 region has 12 residues. The CDR3 DNA sequence: TGTGCCATCAGTGAGTCGGAGGTTGAAGCTTTCTTT. Its protein product is CAISESEVEAFF.

V and J are TRBV7-9 and TRBJ2-3, with D tentatively TRBD1 (5 bases). There are 15 residues in the CDR3. V dropped 7 bases and J dropped 2 bases, with 16 bases sitting between them. Germline V CDR1 and CDR2: SEHNR, FQNEAQ (reference sequence). CDR3 in DNA: TGTGCCAGCACCGCCGAGACAGTTAACACAGATACGCAGTATTTT. Protein: CASTAETVNTDTQYF.

CDR3 sequence reads: CASSPGDTLYEQYF. The DNA for the CDR3 is TGTGCCAGCTCACCAGGGGACACTCTCTACGAGCAGTACTTC. The chain has TRBV18 and TRBJ2-7; D possibly corresponds to TRBD1 (6 bases). This CDR3 has 14 amino acids. V was trimmed by 2 bases and J by 3 bases, leaving 11 bases between them. Germline lookup yields CDR1 KGHSH and CDR2 LQKENI.

This chain uses TRBV28 with TRBJ1-2; 7 bases agree with TRBD1. The V gene end was trimmed by 5 bases and the J gene end by 2 bases; junction bases not matched to a gene: 8. This CDR3 comprises 15 residues. Germline V gene lookup returns CDR1 MDHEN and CDR2 SYDVKM. CDR3 in DNA: TGTGCCAGCAGTCCCCCGACAGGGCCCAACTATGGCTACACCTTC. Translating it yields CASSPPTGPNYGYTF.

V is TRBV4-1 and J is TRBJ2-7, with a weak D call TRBD1 (6 bases). Trimming removed 3 bases from V and 4 bases from J, with 16 bases in between. CDR1 and CDR2 from the germline V gene are MGHRA and YSYEKL. This CDR3 has 15 amino acids. This CDR3 reads CASSHTFGTIYEQYF. CDR3 DNA sequence: TGCGCCAGCAGCCATACTTTCGGGACAATTTACGAGCAGTACTTC.

The chain recombines TRBV12-5 with TRBJ2-7; no reliable D call. Trimming removed 3 bases from V and 2 bases from J, with 11 bases in between. Germline CDR1 is LGHNT and CDR2 is FRNRAP. The CDR3 contains 14 residues. The CDR3 region has the DNA TGTGCTAGTGGTTTACGCGGCAGAGCCTACGAGCAGTACTTC. Protein: CASGLRGRAYEQYF.

J is TRBJ2-5 and V is TRBV6-1; 9 nucleotides agree with TRBD2. Germline-derived CDR1 and CDR2 are MNHNS and SASEGT. This CDR3 has 14 amino acids. V gave up 7 bases and J gave up 3 bases; unmatched junction bases: 6. CDR3 sequence: CASTPRTSEETQYF. Here the CDR3 DNA reads TGTGCCAGCACCCCTCGGACTAGCGAAGAGACCCAGTACTTC.

The chain uses TRBV29-1 and TRBJ2-7; 8 nucleotides match TRBD1. Germline V gene data show CDR1 as SQVTM and CDR2 as ANQGSEA. The CDR3 has 13 residues. J lost 3 bases, V lost 3 bases, and 4 bases had no gene match. In DNA form, the CDR3 reads TGCAGCGTTGATACAGGGGGAAACTACGAGCAGTACTTC. Encoded protein: CSVDTGGNYEQYF.

This clone turned up a few times. This chain joins TRBV5-1 and TRBJ1-2, with 7 bases matching TRBD1. Germline trimming cut 4 bases from V and 4 bases from J; bases unmatched to any gene: 10. CDR3 length: 15 residues. CDR1 and CDR2 from the germline V gene are SGHRS and YFSETQ. The CDR3 here is CASSPTSTGLYGYTF. Here the CDR3 DNA reads TGCGCCAGCAGCCCTACGTCGACAGGGCTCTATGGCTACACCTTC.

This clone has a handful of counts. The V and J genes are TRBV5-8 and TRBJ2-1, with 7 positions matching TRBD1. The CDR3 is made up of 13 amino acids. V was clipped by 4 bases and J by 12 bases; unmatched bases: 10. CDR1 and CDR2 from the germline V gene are SGHTS and YDEGEE. CDR3 residues: CASSVTTRDRQFF. The CDR3 DNA follows: TGTGCCAGCAGCGTGACTACCCGGGACAGGCAGTTCTTC.

The chain combines TRBV5-1 with TRBJ2-5, with 9 bases that match TRBD1. The CDR3 sequence is 13 residues long. V lost 3 bases to trimming and J lost 5 bases; unmatched junction nucleotides: 2. Germline lookup yields CDR1 SGHRS and CDR2 YFSETQ. CDR3 DNA sequence: TGCGCCAGCAGCTACGGACAGGGGGAGACCCAGTACTTC. Translation gives CASSYGQGETQYF.

The genes are TRBV7-2 and TRBJ1-3; D is unclear. The CDR3 runs 15 residues. The germline V and J ends were trimmed by 4 bases and 0 bases, with 10 bases remaining between them. Germline lookup yields CDR1 SGHTA and CDR2 FQGNSA. CDR3 nucleotides: TGTGCCAGCAGCTCCGGACTGAGCTCTGGAAACACCATATATTTT. Translation gives CASSSGLSSGNTIYF.

The CDR3 spells CASSYDWAPGNEQFF. The DNA of the CDR3 is TGTGCCAGCAGTTACGACTGGGCCCCAGGGAATGAGCAGTTCTTC. The chain carries TRBV6-5 and TRBJ2-1; possible D gene TRBD1, 5 bases. Per germline, CDR1 MNHEY and CDR2 SVGAGI. The CDR3 sequence is 15 residues long. V lost 2 bases and J lost 7, with 15 bases in between.

About this clone: This same CDR3 is encoded by further DNA sequences in the sample. The chain has TRBV5-1 and TRBJ1-1; D might be TRBD1 (5 bases). Germline CDR1 and CDR2: SGHRS and YFSETQ. The CDR3 totals 14 residues. V lost 0 bases, J lost 5 bases, and 11 bases lay in between. As DNA, the CDR3 is TGCGCCAGCAGCTTGGAGACGGGGGAAACTGAAGCTTTCTTT. This encodes CASSLETGETEAFF.

This chain links TRBV5-5 with TRBJ2-4, with 10 bases identical to TRBD1. The V gene's germline CDR1 is SGHKS and CDR2 YYEKEE (reference sequence). This CDR3 contains 14 residues. The trim removed 3 bases at V and 7 bases at J, leaving 4 bases unmatched. CDR3 nucleotides: TGTGCCAGCAGCTGGGACAGGGGATTGAACATTCAGTACTTC. It yields the protein CASSWDRGLNIQYF.